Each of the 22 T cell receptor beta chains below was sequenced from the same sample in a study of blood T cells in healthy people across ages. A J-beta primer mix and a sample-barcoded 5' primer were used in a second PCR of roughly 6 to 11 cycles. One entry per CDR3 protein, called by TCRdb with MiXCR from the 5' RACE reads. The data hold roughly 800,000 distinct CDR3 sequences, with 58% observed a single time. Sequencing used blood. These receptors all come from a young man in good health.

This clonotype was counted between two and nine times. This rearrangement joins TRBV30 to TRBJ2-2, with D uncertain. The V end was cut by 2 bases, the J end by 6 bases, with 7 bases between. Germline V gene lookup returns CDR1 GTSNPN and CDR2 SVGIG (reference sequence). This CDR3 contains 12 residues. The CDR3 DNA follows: TGTGCCTGGAGTATGGGTTCCGGGGAGCTGTTTTTT. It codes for CAWSMGSGELFF.

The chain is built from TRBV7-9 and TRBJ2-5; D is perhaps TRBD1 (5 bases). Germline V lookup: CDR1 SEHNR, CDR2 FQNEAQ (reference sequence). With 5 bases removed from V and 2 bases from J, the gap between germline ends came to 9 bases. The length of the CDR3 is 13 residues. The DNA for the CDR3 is TGTGCCAGCAGCAAGACAGAACAAGAGACCCAGTACTTC. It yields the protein CASSKTEQETQYF.

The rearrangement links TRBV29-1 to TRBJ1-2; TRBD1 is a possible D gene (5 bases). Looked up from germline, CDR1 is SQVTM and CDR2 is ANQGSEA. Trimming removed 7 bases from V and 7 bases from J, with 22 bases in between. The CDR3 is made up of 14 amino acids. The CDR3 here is CSAVAAGRDIGYTF. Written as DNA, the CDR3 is TGCAGCGCCGTGGCGGCAGGGAGGGATATTGGCTACACCTTC.

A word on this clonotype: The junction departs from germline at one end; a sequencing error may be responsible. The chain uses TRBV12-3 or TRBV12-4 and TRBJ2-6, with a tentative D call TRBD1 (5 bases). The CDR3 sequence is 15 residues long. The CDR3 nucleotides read TGTGCCAGTCGGTGGACGGCCTCTGGGGCCAACGTCCTGACTTTT. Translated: CASRWTASGANVLTF.

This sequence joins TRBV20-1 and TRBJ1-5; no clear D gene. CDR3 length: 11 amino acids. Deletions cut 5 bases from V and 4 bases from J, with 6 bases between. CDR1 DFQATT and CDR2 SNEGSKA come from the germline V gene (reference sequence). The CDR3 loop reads CSASDNQPQHF. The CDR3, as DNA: TGCAGTGCTTCCGATAATCAGCCCCAGCATTTT.

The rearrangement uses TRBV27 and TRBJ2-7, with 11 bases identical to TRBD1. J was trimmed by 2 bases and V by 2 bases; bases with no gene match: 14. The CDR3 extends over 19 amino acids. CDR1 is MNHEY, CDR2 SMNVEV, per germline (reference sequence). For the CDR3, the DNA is TGTGCCAGCAGTTTAAGAGGGACAGGGGGGACTAGTTCGCCCTACGAGCAGTACTTC. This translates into CASSLRGTGGTSSPYEQYF.

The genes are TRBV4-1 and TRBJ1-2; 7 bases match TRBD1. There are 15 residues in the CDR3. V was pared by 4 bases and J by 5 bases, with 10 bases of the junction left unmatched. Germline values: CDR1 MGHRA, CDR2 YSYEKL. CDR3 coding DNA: TGCGCCAGCAGCCGACAGGGCACTCCGGGGTATGGCTACACCTTC. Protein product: CASSRQGTPGYGYTF.

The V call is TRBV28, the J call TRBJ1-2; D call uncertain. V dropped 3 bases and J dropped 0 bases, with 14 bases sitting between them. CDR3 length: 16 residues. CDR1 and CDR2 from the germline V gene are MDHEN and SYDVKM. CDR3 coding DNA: TGTGCCAGCAGTTTCGCCCGATCCGGGGCTAACTATGGCTACACCTTC. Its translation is CASSFARSGANYGYTF.

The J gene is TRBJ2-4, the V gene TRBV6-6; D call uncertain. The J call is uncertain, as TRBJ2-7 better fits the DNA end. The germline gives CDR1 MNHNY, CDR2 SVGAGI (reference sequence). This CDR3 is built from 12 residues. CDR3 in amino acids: CASTTGKDEQYF. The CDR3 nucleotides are TGTGCCAGCACCACGGGCAAGGACGAGCAGTACTTC.

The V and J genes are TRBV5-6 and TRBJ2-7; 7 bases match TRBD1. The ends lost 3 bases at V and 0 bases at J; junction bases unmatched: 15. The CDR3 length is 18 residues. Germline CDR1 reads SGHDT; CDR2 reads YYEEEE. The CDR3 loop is CASSSTFSRDSLSYEQYF. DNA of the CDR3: TGTGCCAGCAGCTCGACATTCTCCCGGGACAGCCTCTCCTACGAGCAGTACTTC.

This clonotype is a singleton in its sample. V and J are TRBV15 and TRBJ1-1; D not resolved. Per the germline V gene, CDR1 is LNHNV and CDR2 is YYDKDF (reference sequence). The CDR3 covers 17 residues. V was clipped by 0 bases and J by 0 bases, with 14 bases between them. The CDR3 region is CATSRDRPGRMNTEAFF. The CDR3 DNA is TGTGCCACCAGCAGAGATCGGCCAGGAAGAATGAACACTGAAGCTTTCTTT.

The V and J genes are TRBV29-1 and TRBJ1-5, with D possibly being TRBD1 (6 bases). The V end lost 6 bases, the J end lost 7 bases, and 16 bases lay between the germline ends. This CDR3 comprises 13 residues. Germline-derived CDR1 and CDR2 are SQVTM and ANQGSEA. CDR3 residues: CSVMTGLGQPQHF. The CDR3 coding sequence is TGCAGCGTCATGACAGGCCTAGGGCAGCCCCAGCATTTT.

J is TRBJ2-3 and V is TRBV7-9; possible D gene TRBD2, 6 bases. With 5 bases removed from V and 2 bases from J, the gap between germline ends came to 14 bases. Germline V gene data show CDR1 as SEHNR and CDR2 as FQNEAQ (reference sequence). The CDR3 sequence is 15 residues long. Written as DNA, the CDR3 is TGTGCCAGCAGCAGGAGGGCCCCAGCCACAGATACGCAGTATTTT. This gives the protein CASSRRAPATDTQYF.

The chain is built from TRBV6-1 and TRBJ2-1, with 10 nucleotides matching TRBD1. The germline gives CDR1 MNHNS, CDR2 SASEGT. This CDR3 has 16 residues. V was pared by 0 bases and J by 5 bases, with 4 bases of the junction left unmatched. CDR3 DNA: TGTGCCAGCAGTGAAGCCCTAGGACAGGGGGACAATGAGCAGTTCTTC. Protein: CASSEALGQGDNEQFF.

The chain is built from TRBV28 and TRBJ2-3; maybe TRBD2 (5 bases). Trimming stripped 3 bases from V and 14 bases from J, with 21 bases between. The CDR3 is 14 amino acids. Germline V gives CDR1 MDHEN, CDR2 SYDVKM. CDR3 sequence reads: CASSLSYPEGALYF. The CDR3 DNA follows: TGTGCCAGCAGTTTGTCCTATCCTGAGGGCGCTTTGTATTTT.

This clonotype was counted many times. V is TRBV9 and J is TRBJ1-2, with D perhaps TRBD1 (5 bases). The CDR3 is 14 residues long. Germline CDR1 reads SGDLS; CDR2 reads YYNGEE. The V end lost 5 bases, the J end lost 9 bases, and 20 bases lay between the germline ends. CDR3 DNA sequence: TGTGCCAGCAGTGCTGGGACCGCCATTTTTAGCTACACCTTC. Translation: CASSAGTAIFSYTF.

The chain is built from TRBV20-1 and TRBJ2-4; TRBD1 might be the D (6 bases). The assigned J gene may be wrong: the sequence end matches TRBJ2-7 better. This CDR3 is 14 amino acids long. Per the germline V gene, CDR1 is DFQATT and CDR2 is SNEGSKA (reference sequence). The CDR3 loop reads CSARTGNARHEQYF. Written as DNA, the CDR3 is TGCAGTGCTAGAACAGGGAACGCTCGCCACGAGCAGTACTTC.

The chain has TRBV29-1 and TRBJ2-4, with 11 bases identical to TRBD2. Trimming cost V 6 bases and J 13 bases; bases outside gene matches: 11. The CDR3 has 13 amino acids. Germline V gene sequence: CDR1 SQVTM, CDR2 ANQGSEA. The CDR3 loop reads CSVPGTSGVEQYF. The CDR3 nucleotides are TGCAGCGTCCCGGGGACTAGCGGTGTGGAGCAGTACTTC.

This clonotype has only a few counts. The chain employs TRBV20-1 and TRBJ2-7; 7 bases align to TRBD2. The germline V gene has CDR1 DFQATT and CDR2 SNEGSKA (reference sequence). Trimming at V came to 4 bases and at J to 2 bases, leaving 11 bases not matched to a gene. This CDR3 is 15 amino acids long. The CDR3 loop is CSAILPGLAAYEQYF. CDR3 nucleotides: TGCAGTGCTATCCTCCCGGGGCTAGCGGCCTACGAGCAGTACTTC.

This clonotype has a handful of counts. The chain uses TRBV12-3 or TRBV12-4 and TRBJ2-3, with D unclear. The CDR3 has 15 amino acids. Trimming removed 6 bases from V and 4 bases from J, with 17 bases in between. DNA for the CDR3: TGTGCCAGCAGCCTCCGGGCCCTAGAATCAGATACGCAGTATTTT. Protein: CASSLRALESDTQYF.

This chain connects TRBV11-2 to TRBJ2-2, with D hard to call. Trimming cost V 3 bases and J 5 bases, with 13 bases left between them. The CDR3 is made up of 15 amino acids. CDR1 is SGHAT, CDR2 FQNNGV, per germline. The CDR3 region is CASSFLLGPTGELFF. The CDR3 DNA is TGTGCCAGCAGCTTTCTCCTGGGCCCTACCGGGGAGCTGTTTTTT.

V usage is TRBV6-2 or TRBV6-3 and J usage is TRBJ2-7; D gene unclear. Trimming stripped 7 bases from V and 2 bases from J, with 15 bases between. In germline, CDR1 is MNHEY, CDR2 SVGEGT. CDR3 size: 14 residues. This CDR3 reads CASTVGGGPYEQYF. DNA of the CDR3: TGTGCCAGCACCGTCGGCGGCGGTCCCTACGAGCAGTACTTC.